These 6 T cell receptor beta chains originate from one sample sequenced in a study of blood T cells in healthy people across ages. With a J-beta primer mix and a sample-barcoded 5' primer, a second PCR ran roughly 6 to 11 cycles. TCRdb called the 5' RACE reads again in MiXCR, with one record for every CDR3 protein. The table has about 1,400,000 distinct CDR3 sequences, approximately 63% seen once. Material: blood. The receptors here all came from a man between 18 and 29 years old in good health.

The rearrangement links TRBV5-6 to TRBJ1-2, with D hard to call. This CDR3 is built from 13 residues. The V end was cut by 5 bases, the J end by 1 base, with 9 bases between. In germline, CDR1 is SGHDT, CDR2 YYEEEE. The CDR3 region is CASSVVSNYGYTF. CDR3 DNA: TGTGCCAGCAGTGTGGTCAGTAACTATGGCTACACCTTC.

The chain is built from TRBV6-1 and TRBJ1-2; 7 bases line up with TRBD1. The CDR3 contains 15 residues. Germline V gene data show CDR1 as MNHNS and CDR2 as SASEGT. V trimming: 1 base; J trimming: 6 bases; junction bases outside the gene matches: 8. The chain's CDR3 is CASSEEMTGYDGYTF. The CDR3 nucleotides are TGTGCCAGCAGTGAAGAAATGACAGGGTACGATGGCTACACCTTC.

The rearrangement joins TRBV7-9 to TRBJ2-6; maybe TRBD1 (5 bases). The ends were cut back, 5 bases at V and 0 bases at J, with 20 bases in the middle. The CDR3 sequence is 19 residues long. The germline V gene encodes CDR1 SEHNR and CDR2 FQNEAQ (reference sequence). This CDR3 reads CASSTADRSSPSGANVLTF. The CDR3 coding sequence is TGTGCCAGCAGCACTGCCGACAGAAGCTCTCCCTCTGGGGCCAACGTCCTGACTTTC.

J is TRBJ2-1 and V is TRBV20-1; 11 nucleotides align to TRBD2. Germline V gene sequence: CDR1 DFQATT, CDR2 SNEGSKA (reference sequence). The V and J ends lost 3 bases and 3 bases, in that order; junction bases with no gene match: 7. This CDR3 contains 16 residues. The CDR3 loop reads CSARRKLAGDYNEQFF. CDR3 DNA: TGCAGTGCTAGGCGGAAACTAGCGGGAGACTACAATGAGCAGTTCTTC.

J is TRBJ2-1 and V is TRBV12-3 or TRBV12-4; maybe TRBD1 (5 bases). Between the trimmed V and J ends, which lost 6 bases and 7 bases, there was a span of 16 bases. The CDR3 sequence is 14 residues long. The chain's CDR3 is CASRTGRAGNEQFF. The CDR3 DNA follows: TGTGCCAGCAGAACAGGACGAGCCGGGAATGAGCAGTTCTTC.

V gene TRBV6-6 combines with J gene TRBJ2-5, with D tentatively TRBD2 (6 bases). V lost 4 bases to trimming and J lost 5 bases, with 14 bases between them. Per the germline V gene, CDR1 is MNHNY and CDR2 is SVGAGI (reference sequence). This CDR3 region has 14 residues. In nucleotides, the CDR3 is TGTGCCAGCAGTTCCGGGACTCGCGGGGAGACCCAGTACTTC. As protein: CASSSGTRGETQYF.